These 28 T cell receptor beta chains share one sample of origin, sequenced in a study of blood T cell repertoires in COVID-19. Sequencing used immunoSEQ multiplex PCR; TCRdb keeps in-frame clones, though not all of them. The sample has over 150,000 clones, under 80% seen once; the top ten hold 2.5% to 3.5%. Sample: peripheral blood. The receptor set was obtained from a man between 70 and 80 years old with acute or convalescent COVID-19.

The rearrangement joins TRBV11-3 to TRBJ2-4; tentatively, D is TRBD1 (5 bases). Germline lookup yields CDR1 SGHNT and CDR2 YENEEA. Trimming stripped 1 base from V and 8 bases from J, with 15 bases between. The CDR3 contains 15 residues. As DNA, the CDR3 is TGTGCCAGCAGCTTAGGGGGCTTTGGTAGGGACATTCAGTACTTC. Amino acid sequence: CASSLGGFGRDIQYF.

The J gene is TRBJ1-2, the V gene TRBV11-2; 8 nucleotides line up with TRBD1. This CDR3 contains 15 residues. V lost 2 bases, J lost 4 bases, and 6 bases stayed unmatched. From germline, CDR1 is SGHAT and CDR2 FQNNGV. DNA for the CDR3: TGTGCCAGCAGCTTAAGGGGACAGGAGGCCTATGGCTACACCTTC. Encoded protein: CASSLRGQEAYGYTF.

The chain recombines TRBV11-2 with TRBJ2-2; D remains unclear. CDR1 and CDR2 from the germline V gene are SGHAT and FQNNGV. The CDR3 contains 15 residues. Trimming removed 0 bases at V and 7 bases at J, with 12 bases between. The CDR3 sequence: CASSLDPGVGGELFF. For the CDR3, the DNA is TGTGCCAGCAGCTTAGACCCTGGAGTAGGCGGGGAGCTGTTTTTT.

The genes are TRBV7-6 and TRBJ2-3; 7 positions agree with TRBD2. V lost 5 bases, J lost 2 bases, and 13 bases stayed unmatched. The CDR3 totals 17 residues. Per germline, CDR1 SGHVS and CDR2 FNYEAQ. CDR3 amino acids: CASSPPVGRGTTDTQYF. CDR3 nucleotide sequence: TGTGCCAGCAGCCCTCCCGTTGGGCGGGGGACCACAGATACGCAGTATTTT.

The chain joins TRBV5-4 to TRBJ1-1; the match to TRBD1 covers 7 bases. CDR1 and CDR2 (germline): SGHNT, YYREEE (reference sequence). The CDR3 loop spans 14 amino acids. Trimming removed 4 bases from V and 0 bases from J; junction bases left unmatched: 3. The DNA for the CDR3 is TGTGCCAGCAGCCAGGGACAGTTGAACACTGAAGCTTTCTTT. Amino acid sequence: CASSQGQLNTEAFF.

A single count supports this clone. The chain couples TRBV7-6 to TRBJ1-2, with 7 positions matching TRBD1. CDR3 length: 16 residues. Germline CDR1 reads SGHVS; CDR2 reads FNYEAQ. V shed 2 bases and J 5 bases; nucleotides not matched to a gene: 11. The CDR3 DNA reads TGTGCCAGCAGCTTATCCCCGCAGGGGGATAGATATGGCTACACCTTC. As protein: CASSLSPQGDRYGYTF.

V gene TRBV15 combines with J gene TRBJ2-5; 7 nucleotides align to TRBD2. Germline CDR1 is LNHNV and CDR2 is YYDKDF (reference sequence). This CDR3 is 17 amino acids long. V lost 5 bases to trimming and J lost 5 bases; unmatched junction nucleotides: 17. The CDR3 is CATSPRSAGILSETQYF. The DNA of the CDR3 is TGTGCCACCAGCCCGCGATCAGCGGGGATACTCTCGGAGACCCAGTACTTC.

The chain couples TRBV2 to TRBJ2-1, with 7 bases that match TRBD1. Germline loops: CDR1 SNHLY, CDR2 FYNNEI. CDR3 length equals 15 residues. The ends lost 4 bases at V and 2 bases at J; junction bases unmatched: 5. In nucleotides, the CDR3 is TGTGCCAGCAGTGTCGACAGGGAGCCCTACAATGAGCAGTTCTTC. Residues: CASSVDREPYNEQFF. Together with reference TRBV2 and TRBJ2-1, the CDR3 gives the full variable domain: EPEVTQTPSHQVTQMGQEVILRCVPISNHLYFYWYRQILGQKVEFLVSFYNNEISEKSEIFDDQFSVERPDGSNFTLKIRSTKLEDSAMYFCASSVDREPYNEQFFGPGTRLTVL.

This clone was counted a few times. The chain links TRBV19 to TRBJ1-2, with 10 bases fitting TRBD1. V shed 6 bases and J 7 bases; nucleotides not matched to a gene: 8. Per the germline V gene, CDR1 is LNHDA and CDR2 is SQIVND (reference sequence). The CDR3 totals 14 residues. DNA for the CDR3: TGTGCCAGTAGCGAAGACAGGGGGCGTTTTGGCTACACCTTC. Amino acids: CASSEDRGRFGYTF.

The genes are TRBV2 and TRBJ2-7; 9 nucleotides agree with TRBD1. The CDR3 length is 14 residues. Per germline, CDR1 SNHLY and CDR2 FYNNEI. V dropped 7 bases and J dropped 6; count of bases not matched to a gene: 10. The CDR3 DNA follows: TGTGCCAGCAACACCGGGACAGGGAAGGGCGAGCAGTACTTC. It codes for CASNTGTGKGEQYF.

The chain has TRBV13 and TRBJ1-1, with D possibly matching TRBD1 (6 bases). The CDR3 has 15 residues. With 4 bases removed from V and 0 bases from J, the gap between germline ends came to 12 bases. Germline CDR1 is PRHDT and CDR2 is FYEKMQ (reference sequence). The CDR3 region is CASSWRGGMNTEAFF. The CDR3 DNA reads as TGTGCCAGCAGCTGGAGGGGGGGAATGAACACTGAAGCTTTCTTT.

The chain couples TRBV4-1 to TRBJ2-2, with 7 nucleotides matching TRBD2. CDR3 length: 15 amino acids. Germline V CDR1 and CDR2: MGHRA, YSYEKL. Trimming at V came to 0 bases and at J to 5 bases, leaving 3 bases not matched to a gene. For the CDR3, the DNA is TGCGCCAGCAGCCAAGATTCGGGGGGAACCGGGGAGCTGTTTTTT. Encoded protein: CASSQDSGGTGELFF.

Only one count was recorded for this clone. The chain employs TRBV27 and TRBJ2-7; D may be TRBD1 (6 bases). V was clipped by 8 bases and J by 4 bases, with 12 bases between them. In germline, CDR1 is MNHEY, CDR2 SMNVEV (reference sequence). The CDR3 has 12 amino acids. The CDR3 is CASGNRGYEQYF. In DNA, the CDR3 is TGTGCCAGCGGAAATAGGGGGTACGAGCAGTACTTC.

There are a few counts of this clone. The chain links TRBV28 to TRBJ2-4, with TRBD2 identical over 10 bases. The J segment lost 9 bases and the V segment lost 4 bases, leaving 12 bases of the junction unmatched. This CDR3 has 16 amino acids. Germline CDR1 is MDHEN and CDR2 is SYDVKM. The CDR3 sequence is CASSSQREGMGSIQYF. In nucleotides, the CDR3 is TGTGCCAGCAGTTCCCAGCGGGAGGGGATGGGGAGCATTCAGTACTTC.

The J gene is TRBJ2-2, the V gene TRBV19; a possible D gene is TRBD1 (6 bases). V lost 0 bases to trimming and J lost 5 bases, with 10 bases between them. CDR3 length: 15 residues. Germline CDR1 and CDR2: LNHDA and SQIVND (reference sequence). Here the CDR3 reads CASSIDQRGTGELFF. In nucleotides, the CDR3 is TGTGCCAGTAGTATAGATCAGAGGGGGACCGGGGAGCTGTTTTTT. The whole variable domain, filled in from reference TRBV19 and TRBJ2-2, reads DGGITQSPKYLFRKEGQNVTLSCEQNLNHDAMYWYRQDPGQGLRLIYYSQIVNDFQKGDIAEGYSVSREKKESFPLTVTSAQKNPTAFYLCASSIDQRGTGELFFGEGSRLTVL.

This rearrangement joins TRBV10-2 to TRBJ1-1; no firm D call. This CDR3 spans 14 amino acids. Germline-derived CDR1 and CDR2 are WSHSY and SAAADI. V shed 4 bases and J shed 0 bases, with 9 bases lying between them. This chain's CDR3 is CASSGNRLNTEAFF. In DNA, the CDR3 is TGCGCCAGCAGTGGTAATCGTCTGAACACTGAAGCTTTCTTT.

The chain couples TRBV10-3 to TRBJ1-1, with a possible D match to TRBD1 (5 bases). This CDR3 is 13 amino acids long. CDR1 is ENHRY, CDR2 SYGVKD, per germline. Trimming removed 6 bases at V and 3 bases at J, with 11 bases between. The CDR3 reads CAIRRQLDTEAFF. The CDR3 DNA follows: TGTGCCATCAGGAGACAGCTAGACACTGAAGCTTTCTTT.

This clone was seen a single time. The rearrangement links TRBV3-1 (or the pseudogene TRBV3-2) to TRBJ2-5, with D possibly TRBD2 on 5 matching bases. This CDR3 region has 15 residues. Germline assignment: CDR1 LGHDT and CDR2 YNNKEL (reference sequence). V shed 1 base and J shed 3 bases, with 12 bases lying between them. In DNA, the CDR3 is TGTGCCAGCAGCCAAGGGAGGCGGGCCGAAGAGACCCAGTACTTC. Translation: CASSQGRRAEETQYF.

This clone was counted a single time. The DNA of the CDR3 is TGTGCCAGCAGCTCAAAGGACAGCGAGACCCAGTACTTC. As protein: CASSSKDSETQYF. The chain is built from TRBV7-9 and TRBJ2-5; D is perhaps TRBD1 (6 bases). The ends were cut back, 4 bases at V and 5 bases at J, with 11 bases in the middle. There are 13 residues in the CDR3. The V gene's germline CDR1 is SEHNR and CDR2 FQNEAQ (reference sequence). Supplemented by reference TRBV7-9 and TRBJ2-5, the full variable domain reads DTGVSQNPRHKITKRGQNVTFRCDPISEHNRLYWYRQTLGQGPEFLTYFQNEAQLEKSRLLSDRFSAERPKGSFSTLEIQRTEQGDSAMYLCASSSKDSETQYFGPGTRLLVL.

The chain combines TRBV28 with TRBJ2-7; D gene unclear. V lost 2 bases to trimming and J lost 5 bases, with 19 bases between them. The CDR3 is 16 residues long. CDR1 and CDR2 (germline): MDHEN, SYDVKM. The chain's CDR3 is CASSLAASPSPNEQYF. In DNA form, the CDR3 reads TGTGCCAGCAGTTTAGCCGCAAGCCCTTCTCCCAACGAGCAGTACTTC.

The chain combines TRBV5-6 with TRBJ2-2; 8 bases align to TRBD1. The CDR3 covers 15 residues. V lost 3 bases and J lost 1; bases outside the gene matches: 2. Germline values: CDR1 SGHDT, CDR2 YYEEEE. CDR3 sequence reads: CASSWTGLNTGELFF. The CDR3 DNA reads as TGTGCCAGCAGCTGGACAGGGCTGAACACCGGGGAGCTGTTTTTT.

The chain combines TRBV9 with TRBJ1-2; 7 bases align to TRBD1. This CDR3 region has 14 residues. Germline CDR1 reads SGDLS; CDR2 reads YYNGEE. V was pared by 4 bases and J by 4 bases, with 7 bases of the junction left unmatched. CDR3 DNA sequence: TGTGCCAGCAGCCCCCAGGGGGGCGGCTATGGCTACACCTTC. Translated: CASSPQGGGYGYTF.

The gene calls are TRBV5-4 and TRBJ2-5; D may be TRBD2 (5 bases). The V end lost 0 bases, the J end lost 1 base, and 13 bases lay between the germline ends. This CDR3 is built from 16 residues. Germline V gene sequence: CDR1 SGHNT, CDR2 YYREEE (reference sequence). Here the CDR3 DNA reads TGTGCCAGCAGCTTGGCCGGGGTCCAACTCCAAGAGACCCAGTACTTC. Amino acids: CASSLAGVQLQETQYF.

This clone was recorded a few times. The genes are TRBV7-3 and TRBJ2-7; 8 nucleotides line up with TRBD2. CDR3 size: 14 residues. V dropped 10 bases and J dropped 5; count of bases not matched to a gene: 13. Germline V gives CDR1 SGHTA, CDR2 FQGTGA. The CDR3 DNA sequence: TGTGCCACCAGTCTGAACGGGAGGGCCGACGAGCAGTACTTC. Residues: CATSLNGRADEQYF. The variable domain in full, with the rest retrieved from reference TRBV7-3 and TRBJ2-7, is GAGVSQTPSNKVTEKGKYVELRCDPISGHTALYWYRQSLGQGPEFLIYFQGTGAADDSGLPNDRFFAVRPEGSVSTLKIQRTERGDSAVYLCATSLNGRADEQYFGPGTRLTVT.

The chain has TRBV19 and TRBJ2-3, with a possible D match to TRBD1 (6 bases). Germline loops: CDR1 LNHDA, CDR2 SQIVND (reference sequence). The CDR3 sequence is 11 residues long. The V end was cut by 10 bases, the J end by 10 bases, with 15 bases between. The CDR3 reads CATMGAGPQYF. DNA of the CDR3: TGTGCCACCATGGGGGCAGGGCCGCAGTATTTT. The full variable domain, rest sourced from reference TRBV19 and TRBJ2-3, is DGGITQSPKYLFRKEGQNVTLSCEQNLNHDAMYWYRQDPGQGLRLIYYSQIVNDFQKGDIAEGYSVSREKKESFPLTVTSAQKNPTAFYLCATMGAGPQYFGPGTRLTVL.

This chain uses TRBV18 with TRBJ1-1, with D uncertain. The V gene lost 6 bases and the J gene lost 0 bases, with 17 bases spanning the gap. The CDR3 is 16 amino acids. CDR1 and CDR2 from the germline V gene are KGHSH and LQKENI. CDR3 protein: CASSSMLAGMNTEAFF. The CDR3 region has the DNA TGTGCCAGCTCCTCAATGCTGGCGGGGATGAACACTGAAGCTTTCTTT.

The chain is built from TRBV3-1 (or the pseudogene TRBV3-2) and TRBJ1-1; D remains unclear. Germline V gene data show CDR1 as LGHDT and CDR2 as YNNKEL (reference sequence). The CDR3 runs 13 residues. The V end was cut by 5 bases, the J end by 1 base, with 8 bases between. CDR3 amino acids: CASSNHKNTEAFF. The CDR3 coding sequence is TGTGCCAGCAGCAACCACAAGAACACTGAAGCTTTCTTT.

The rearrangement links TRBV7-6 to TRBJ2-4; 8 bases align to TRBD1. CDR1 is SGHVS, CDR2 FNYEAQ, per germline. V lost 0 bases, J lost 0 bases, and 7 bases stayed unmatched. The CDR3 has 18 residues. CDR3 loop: CASSLAGQGPIAKNIQYF. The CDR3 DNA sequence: TGTGCCAGCAGCTTAGCCGGACAGGGACCCATAGCCAAAAACATTCAGTACTTC. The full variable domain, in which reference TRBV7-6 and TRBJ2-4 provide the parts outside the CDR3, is GAGVSQSPRYKVTKRGQDVALRCDPISGHVSLYWYRQALGQGPEFLTYFNYEAQQDKSGLPNDRFSAERPEGSISTLTIQRTEQRDSAMYRCASSLAGQGPIAKNIQYFGAGTRLSVL.